The clone carrying this TCR beta chain was recorded a few times. Its cognate antigen is unknown. Per germline, CDR1 SNHLY and CDR2 FYNNEI. V was pared by 5 bases and J by 6 bases, with 1 base of the junction left unmatched. CDR3 length equals 11 residues. This specimen belongs to a study of cytomegalovirus exposure and HLA in healthy donors. The PCR had 60 Vbeta and 13 Jbeta primers. Some clones are missing from TCRdb's copy, which holds only in-frame ones; the method was immunoSEQ multiplex PCR. The repertoire holds under 200,000 clones, with around 80% as singletons. The donors gave bone marrow, and they were healthy. Overall study findings and caveats: The authors enumerated 164 TCR beta chains as linked to cytomegalovirus. Roughly uniform sequencing depth across donors was assumed, possibly incorrectly. Whilst most TCR sequences proved rare, a subset of public TCRs occurred across many donors.

This TCR came from a male donor in good health and CMV-seropositive. What was sequenced was PBMCs. This chain links TRBV2 with TRBJ2-7; 7 bases map to TRBD2. CDR3: CASSPSGEQYF. The CDR3 coding sequence is TGTGCCAGCAGTCCTAGCGGCGAGCAGTACTTC.